The present TCR beta chain was sequenced within a study of cytomegalovirus exposure and HLA in healthy donors. General study points: A classifier reportedly called cytomegalovirus status with high sensitivity and specificity. The authors considered a cluster of highly shared sequence variants likely to be a sequencing artifact.

Trimming pared 0 bases from V and 2 bases from J, leaving 9 bases between. In germline, CDR1 is SGHKS, CDR2 YYEKEE (reference sequence). This CDR3 has 15 residues. As concerns this clone: The antigen is unknown.

The primer mix had 60 Vbeta and 13 Jbeta primers. Authors' analysis steps: Unique TCR beta chains numbered approximately 80 million in a later analysis, with around 11 million shared. Sequencing used immunoSEQ multiplex PCR; TCRdb keeps in-frame clones, though not all of them. D and trimming come from the DNA, and the V and J calls and clone size come from that table. The sample holds roughly 150,000 clones, more than 65% seen once. Donors were ostensibly healthy at sampling, although undocumented immune exposures were probable. The gene calls are TRBV5-5 and TRBJ2-1; possibly TRBD2 for D (6 bases). The sequenced sample consisted of PBMCs. The clonotype originates from a man aged 30 to 45 in good health and CMV-seropositive. The CDR3 nucleotides are TGTGCCAGCAGCTTGGGCGGGAACCCCTACAATGAGCAGTTCTTC. The encoded protein is CASSLGGNPYNEQFF. Using reference TRBV5-5 and TRBJ2-1 for the parts outside the CDR3, the full variable domain is DAGVTQSPTHLIKTRGQQVTLRCSPISGHKSVSWYQQVLGQGPQFIFQYYEKEERGRGNFPDRFSARQFPNYSSELNVNALLLGDSALYLCASSLGGNPYNEQFFGPGTRLTVL.